Described below is a single TCR beta chain sequence and its context. Its antigen specificity is not known. Per-nucleotide qualities are absent, and no much larger clonotype sits a single base away. V is pared back by 0 bases and J by 6 bases, with 9 bases lying between the germline termini. CDR3 length: 13 amino acids, cysteine to phenylalanine. The sequence is cut down to CDR3 DNA, 39 bases in frame from base 1. Sequences SNHLY (CDR1) and FYNNEI (CDR2) are obtained from the germline V gene. The data were taken from a study of blood T cell repertoires in COVID-19 (dated by TCRdb to about 2020). Regarding the research as a whole: Collaborator samples came from the United States, Italy and Spain and covered acute and convalescent phases of COVID-19. Samples came from the ongoing ImmuneRACE study (first 160 participants) plus 1,254 subjects from 6 global collaborators. Where available, HLA class I and class II types were taken from metadata supplied by the sample provider and were not determined by assay-based typing. A freely available public database, intended as a resource for researchers studying the immune response to SARS-CoV-2, is where the repertoires were released. The material from the prospective study consisted of cDNA or gDNA derived from T cells, B-cell-depleted T cells, or PBMCs. A de-identified subject ID, COVID-19 status, age in years and sex were almost always included in the sample metadata. The dataset comprised deeply sampled blood TCRbeta repertoires from subjects exposed to, actively infected with, or recovered from COVID-19.

The immunoSEQ Assay, a bias-controlled multiplex PCR, was used to amplify TCRbeta CDR3 regions from genomic DNA. In the paper's pipeline: Nucleated cell counts per sample were estimated from amplification of reference gene primers within the assay. To quantify the absolute abundance of each unique TCRbeta CDR3 rearrangement, sequence reads were collapsed and filtered. Productive Simpson clonality was computed per sample as the square root of Simpson's diversity index over productive rearrangements. TCRdb mirrors the immuneACCESS table, restricted to in-frame sequences. Some clones are absent from its copies; in checked studies, under half trace to an unresolved V gene, and the reason for the others is unknown. The DNA gave D and trimming, while V, J and clone size come from that table. This sample is represented by around 130,000 clones; about nine tenths of them were singletons. Of the sample, more than 2.5% falls within the top ten clones.

What the study reported, not specific to this receptor: Clinical and demographic metadata were provided uncurated, with the amount varying by source and participant.

One collaborating source in Seattle enrolled patients during active infection and followed them longitudinally through the course of disease. Whole blood was collected in K2EDTA tubes by collaborating institutions according to the institutions' own protocols. For TCRbeta analysis, collaborators shipped samples as frozen whole blood, isolated PBMCs, or DNA extracted from either of those sample types. This receptor chain uses TRBV2 and TRBJ2-7, with TRBD2 as a weak D call on 6 bases. The sequenced sample was peripheral blood. The sequence was collected from a human donor with COVID-19, enrolled during active disease. The donor label of this sample is uncertain. The DNA is as follows: TGTGCCAGCAGTGAAGCGGGAGCGGGCGAGCAGTACTTC. It codes for CASSEAGAGEQYF.